This T cell receptor beta chain was recovered during a study of T cells in Graves' hyperthyroidism and ophthalmopathy. Overall study results and limits: Blood also held most thyroid clonotypes expanded beyond 0.001.

Regions amplified from RNA transcripts were the TCR beta CDR3 regions. TCR CDR3 underwent first-round RT-PCR with the HTBI primer set. TCRdb re-called the multiplex PCR reads through MiXCR, storing one row per CDR3 protein. The sample has tens of thousands of distinct CDR3 sequences; 54% are singletons. A remark on this clonotype: Its antigen remains unknown.

This CDR3 region has 15 residues. Germline CDR1 and CDR2: SNHLY and FYNNEI. Trimming at V came to 6 bases and at J to 6 bases, leaving 13 bases not matched to a gene. The chain couples TRBV2 to TRBJ2-7, with 8 bases matching TRBD1. The specimen was peripheral blood or thyroid tissue (not recorded which). This receptor was identified in a man aged 18 to 29 with Graves' hyperthyroidism. CDR3 nucleotides: TGTGCCAGCAGCCCCGCGGCAGGGGGCTTCGTCGAGCAGTACTTC. It translates to CASSPAAGGFVEQYF. Supplemented by reference TRBV2 and TRBJ2-7, the full variable domain reads EPEVTQTPSHQVTQMGQEVILRCVPISNHLYFYWYRQILGQKVEFLVSFYNNEISEKSEIFDDQFSVERPDGSNFTLKIRSTKLEDSAMYFCASSPAAGGFVEQYFGPGTRLTVT.